This T cell receptor (beta chain) was recovered during a study of blood T cell repertoires in COVID-19. In the original workflow: Nucleated cell number was recorded as an estimate derived from reference gene primer amplification. Data came from immunoSEQ multiplex PCR; TCRdb stores just in-frame clones and leaves some out. The V and J calls and clone size come from that table; D and trimming were worked out from the DNA. Found here are 150,000 or so clones, about 85% of them singletons; the top ten hold roughly 2.9%. The germline CDR1 and CDR2 sequences are LNHDA and SQIVND (reference sequence). The CDR3 sequence is 15 residues long. V lost 3 bases, J lost 6 bases, and 17 bases lay in between.

The rearrangement uses TRBV19 and TRBJ2-5, with D perhaps TRBD2 (6 bases). This TCR derives from a woman aged 40 to 50 with active or convalescent COVID-19. Material: peripheral blood. CDR3 protein: CASSISPVGGQTQYF. As DNA, the CDR3 is TGTGCCAGTAGTATCTCCCCGGTGGGGGGACAGACCCAGTACTTC.